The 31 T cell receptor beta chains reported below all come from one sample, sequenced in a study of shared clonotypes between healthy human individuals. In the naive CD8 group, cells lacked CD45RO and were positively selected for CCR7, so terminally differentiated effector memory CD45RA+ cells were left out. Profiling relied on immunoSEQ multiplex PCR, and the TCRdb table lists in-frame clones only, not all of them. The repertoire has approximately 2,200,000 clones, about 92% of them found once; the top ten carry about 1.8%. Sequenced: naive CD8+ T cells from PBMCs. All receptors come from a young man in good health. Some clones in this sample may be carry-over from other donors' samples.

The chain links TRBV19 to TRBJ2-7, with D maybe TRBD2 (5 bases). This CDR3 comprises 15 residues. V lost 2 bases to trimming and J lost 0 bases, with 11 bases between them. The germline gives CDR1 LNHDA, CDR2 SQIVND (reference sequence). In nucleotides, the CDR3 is TGTGCCAGTAGTATAATGCCGGGAAGCTCCTACGAGCAGTACTTC. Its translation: CASSIMPGSSYEQYF.

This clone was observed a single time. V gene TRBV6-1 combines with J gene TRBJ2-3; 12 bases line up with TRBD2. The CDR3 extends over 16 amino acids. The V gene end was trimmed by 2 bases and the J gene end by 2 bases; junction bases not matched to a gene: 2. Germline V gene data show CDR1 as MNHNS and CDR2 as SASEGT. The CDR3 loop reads CASSELAGGITDTQYF. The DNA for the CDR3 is TGTGCCAGCAGTGAACTAGCGGGAGGGATCACAGATACGCAGTATTTT.

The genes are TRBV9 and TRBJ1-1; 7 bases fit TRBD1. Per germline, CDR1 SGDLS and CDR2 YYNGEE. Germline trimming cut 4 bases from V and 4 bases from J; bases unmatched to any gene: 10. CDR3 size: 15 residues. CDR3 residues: CASSRPDREGTEAFF. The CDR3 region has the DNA TGTGCCAGCAGCAGACCCGACAGGGAGGGCACTGAAGCTTTCTTT.

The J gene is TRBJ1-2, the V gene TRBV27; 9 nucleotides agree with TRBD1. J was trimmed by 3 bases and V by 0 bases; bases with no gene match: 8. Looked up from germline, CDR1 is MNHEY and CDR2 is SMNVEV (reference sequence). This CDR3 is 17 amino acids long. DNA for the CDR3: TGTGCCAGCAGTTTATCAACCGGGACAGGGCCGTACTATGGCTACACCTTC. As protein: CASSLSTGTGPYYGYTF.

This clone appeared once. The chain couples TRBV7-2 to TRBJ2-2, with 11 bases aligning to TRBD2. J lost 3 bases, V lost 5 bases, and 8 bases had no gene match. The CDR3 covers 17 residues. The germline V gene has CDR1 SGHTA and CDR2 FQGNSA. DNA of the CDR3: TGTGCCAGCAGCCGCCCTAGCGGGAGGATTGACACCGGGGAGCTGTTTTTT. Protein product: CASSRPSGRIDTGELFF.

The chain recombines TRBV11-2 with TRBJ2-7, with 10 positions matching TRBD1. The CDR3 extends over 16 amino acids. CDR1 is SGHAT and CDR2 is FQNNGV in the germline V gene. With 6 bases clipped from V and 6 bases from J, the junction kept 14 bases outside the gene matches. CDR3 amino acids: CASRAGTGVFGGEQYF. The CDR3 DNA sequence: TGTGCCAGCAGGGCCGGGACAGGGGTATTTGGAGGCGAGCAGTACTTC.

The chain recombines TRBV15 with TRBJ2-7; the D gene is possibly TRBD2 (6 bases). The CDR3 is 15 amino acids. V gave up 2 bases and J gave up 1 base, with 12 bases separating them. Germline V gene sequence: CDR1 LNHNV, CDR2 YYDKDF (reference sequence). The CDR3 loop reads CATSRTGTASYEQYF. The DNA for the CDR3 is TGTGCCACCAGCAGAACCGGGACTGCGTCCTACGAGCAGTACTTC.

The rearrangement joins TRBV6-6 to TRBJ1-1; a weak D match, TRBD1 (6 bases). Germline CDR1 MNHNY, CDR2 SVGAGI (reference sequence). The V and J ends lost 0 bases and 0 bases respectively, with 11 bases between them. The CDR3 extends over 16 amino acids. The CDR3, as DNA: TGTGCCAGCAGTTACTCGGCAGGGGTCGTGAACACTGAAGCTTTCTTT. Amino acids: CASSYSAGVVNTEAFF.

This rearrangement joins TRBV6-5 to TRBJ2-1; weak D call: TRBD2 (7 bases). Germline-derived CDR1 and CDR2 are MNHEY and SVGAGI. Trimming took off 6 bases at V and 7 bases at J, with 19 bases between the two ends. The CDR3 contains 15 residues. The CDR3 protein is CASSPLRGGLNEQFF. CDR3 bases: TGTGCCAGCAGCCCCCTTAGGGGGGGGCTGAATGAGCAGTTCTTC.

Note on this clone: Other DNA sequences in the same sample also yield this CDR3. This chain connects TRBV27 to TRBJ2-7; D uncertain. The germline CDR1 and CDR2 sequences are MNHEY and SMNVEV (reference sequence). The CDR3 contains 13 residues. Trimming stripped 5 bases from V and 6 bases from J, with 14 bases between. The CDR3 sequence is CASSLALLGEQYF. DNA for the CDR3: TGTGCCAGCAGTCTGGCTCTTTTAGGCGAGCAGTACTTC.

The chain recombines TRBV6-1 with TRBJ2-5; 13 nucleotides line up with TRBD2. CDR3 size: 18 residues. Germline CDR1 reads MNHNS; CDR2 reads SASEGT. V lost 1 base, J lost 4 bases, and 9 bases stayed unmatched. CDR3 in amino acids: CASSEGWTSGRIVETQYF. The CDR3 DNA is TGTGCCAGCAGTGAAGGCTGGACTAGCGGGAGAATTGTAGAGACCCAGTACTTC.

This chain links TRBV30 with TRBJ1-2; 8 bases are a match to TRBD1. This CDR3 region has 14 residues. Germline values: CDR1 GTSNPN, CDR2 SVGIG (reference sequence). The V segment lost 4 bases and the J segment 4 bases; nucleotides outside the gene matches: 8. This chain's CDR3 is CAWTASTGAYGYTF. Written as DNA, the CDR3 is TGTGCCTGGACGGCATCGACAGGGGCCTATGGCTACACCTTC.

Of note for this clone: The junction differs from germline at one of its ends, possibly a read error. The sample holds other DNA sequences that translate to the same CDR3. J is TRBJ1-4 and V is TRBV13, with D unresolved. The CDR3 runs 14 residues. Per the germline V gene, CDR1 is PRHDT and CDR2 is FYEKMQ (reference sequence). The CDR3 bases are TGTGCCAGCAGCTTAGGACAACGCCATGAGAAACTGTTTTTT. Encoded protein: CASSLGQRHEKLFF.

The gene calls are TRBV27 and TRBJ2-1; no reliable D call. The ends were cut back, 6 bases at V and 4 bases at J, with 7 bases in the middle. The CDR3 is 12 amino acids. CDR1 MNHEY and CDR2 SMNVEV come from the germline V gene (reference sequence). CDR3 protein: CASRARYNEQFF. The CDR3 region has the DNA TGTGCCAGCAGGGCCCGTTACAATGAGCAGTTCTTC.

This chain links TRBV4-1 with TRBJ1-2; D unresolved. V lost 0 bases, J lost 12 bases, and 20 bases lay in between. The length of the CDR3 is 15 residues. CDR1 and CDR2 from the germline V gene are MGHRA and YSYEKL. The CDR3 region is CASSQDRLSSSSHTF. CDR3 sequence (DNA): TGCGCCAGCAGCCAAGATAGGCTCAGCAGTTCCTCCCACACCTTC.

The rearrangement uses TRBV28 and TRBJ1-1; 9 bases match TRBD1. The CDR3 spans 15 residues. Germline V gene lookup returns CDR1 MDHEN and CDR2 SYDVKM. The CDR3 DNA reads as TGTGCTACGGTGAGGACAGGGGTCGGGGGCACTGAAGCTTTCTTT. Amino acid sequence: CATVRTGVGGTEAFF.

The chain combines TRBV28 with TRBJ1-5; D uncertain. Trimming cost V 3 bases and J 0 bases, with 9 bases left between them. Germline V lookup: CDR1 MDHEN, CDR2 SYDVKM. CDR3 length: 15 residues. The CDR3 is CASSFLTASNQPQHF. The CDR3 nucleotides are TGTGCCAGCAGTTTCTTGACGGCTAGCAATCAGCCCCAGCATTTT. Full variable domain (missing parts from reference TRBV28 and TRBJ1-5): DVKVTQSSRYLVKRTGEKVFLECVQDMDHENMFWYRQDPGLGLRLIYFSYDVKMKEKGDIPEGYSVSREKKERFSLILESASTNQTSMYLCASSFLTASNQPQHFGDGTRLSIL.

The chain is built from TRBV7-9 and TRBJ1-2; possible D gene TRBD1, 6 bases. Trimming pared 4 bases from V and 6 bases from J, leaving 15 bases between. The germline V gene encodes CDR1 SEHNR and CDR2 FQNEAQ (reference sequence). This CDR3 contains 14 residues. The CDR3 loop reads CASSSSGHPDGYTF. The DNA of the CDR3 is TGTGCCAGCAGCTCTTCGGGACACCCTGATGGCTACACCTTC. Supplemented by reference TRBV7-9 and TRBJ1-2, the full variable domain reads DTGVSQNPRHKITKRGQNVTFRCDPISEHNRLYWYRQTLGQGPEFLTYFQNEAQLEKSRLLSDRFSAERPKGSFSTLEIQRTEQGDSAMYLCASSSSGHPDGYTFGSGTRLTVV.

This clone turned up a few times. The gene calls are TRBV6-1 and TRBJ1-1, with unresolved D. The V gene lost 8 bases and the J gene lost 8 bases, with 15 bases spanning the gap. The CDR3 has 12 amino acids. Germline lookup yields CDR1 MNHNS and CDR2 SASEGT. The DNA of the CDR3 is TGTGCCAGCTGTGGTTTGTCCGGGGAAGCTTTCTTT. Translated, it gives CASCGLSGEAFF.

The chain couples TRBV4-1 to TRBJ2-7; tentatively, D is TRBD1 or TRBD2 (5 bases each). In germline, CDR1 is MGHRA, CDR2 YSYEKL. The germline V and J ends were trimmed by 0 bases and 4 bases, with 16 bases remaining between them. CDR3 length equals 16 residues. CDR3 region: CASSQDHYGTVYEQYF. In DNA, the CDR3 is TGCGCCAGCAGCCAAGATCATTACGGGACGGTATACGAGCAGTACTTC.

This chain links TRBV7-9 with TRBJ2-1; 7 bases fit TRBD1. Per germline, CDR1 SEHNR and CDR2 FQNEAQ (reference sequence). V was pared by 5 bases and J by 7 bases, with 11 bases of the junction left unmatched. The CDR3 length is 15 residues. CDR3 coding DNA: TGTGCCAGCAGCGACACAGGGGACCAAAGGAATGAGCAGTTCTTC. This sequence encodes CASSDTGDQRNEQFF.

CDR3 residues: CASSPSGRQYF. Here the CDR3 DNA reads TGTGCCAGCAGCCCCTCTGGGAGGCAGTACTTC. The chain combines TRBV11-2 with TRBJ2-7, with D perhaps TRBD2 (5 bases). Germline assignment: CDR1 SGHAT and CDR2 FQNNGV. V shed 5 bases and J shed 9 bases, with 11 bases lying between them. CDR3 length equals 11 residues.

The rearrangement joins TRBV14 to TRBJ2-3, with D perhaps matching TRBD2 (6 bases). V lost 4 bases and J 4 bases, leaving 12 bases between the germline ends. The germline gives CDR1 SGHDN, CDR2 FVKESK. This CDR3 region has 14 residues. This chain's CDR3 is CASSLLAGPDTQYF. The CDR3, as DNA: TGTGCCAGCAGCCTACTAGCTGGGCCAGATACGCAGTATTTT.

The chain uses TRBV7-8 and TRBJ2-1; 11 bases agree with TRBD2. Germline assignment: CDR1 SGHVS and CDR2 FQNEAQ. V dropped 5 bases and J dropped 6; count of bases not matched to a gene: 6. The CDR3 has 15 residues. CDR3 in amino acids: CASSDPGTSGNEQFF. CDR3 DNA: TGTGCCAGCAGCGACCCCGGGACTAGCGGCAATGAGCAGTTCTTC.

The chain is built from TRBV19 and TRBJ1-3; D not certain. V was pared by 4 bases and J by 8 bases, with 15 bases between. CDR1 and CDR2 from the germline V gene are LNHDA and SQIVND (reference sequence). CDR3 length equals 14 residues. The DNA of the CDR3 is TGTGCCAGTAGTACGCTAAGAACCGGAGACACCATATATTTT. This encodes CASSTLRTGDTIYF.

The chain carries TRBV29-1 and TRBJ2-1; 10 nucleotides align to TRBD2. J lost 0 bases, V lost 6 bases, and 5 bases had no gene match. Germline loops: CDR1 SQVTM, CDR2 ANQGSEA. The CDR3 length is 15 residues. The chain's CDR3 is CSVDPSGSSYNEQFF. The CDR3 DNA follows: TGCAGCGTAGATCCTAGCGGGAGCTCCTACAATGAGCAGTTCTTC.

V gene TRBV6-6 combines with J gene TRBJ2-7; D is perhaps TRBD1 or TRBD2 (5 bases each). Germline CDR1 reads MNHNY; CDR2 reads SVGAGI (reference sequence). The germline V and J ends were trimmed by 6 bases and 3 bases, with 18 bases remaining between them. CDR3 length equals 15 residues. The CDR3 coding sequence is TGTGCCAGCAGCCCGGGACGGACACCGTACTACGAGCAGTACTTC. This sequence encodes CASSPGRTPYYEQYF.

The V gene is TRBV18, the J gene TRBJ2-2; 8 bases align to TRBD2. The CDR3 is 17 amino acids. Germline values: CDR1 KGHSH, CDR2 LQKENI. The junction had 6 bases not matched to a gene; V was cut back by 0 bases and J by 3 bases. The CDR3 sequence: CASSPPSGGSYTGELFF. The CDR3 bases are TGTGCCAGCTCACCACCGTCGGGGGGGAGCTACACCGGGGAGCTGTTTTTT.

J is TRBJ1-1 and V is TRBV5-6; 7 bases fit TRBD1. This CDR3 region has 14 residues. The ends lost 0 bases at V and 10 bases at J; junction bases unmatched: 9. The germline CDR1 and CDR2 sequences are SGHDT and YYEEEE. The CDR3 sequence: CASSLGTGLYGAFF. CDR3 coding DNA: TGTGCCAGCAGCTTGGGGACAGGTCTTTACGGAGCTTTCTTT. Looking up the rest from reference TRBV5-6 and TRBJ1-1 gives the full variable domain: DAGVTQSPTHLIKTRGQQVTLRCSPKSGHDTVSWYQQALGQGPQFIFQYYEEEERQRGNFPDRFSGHQFPNYSSELNVNALLLGDSALYLCASSLGTGLYGAFFGQGTRLTVV.

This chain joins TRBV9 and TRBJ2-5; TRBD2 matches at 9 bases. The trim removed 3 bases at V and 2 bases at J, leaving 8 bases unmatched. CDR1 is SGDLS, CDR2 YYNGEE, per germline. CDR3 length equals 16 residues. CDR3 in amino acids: CASSASGRNFQETQYF. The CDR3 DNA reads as TGTGCCAGCAGCGCGAGCGGGAGGAACTTTCAAGAGACCCAGTACTTC.

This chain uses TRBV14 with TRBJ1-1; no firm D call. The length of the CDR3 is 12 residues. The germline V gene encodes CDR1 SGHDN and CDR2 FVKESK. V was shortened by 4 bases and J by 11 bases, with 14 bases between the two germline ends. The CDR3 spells CASSPDLSGAFF. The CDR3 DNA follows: TGTGCCAGCAGCCCCGACTTGAGTGGGGCTTTCTTT.